This T cell receptor (beta chain) emerged from a study of blood T cells in healthy people across ages. A second PCR of roughly 7 to 11 cycles used a sample-barcoded 5' primer and a J-beta primer mix. Each CDR3 protein is one row after TCRdb ran MiXCR on the 5' RACE reads. The profile covers about 800,000 distinct CDR3 sequences, with about 25% appearing a single time and 3% to 4.5% taken by the ten largest. Roughly 10 milliliters was the volume of peripheral blood drawn from each donor. The CDR3 consists of 13 residues. Germline CDR1 MGHRA, CDR2 YSYEKL. V was pared by 6 bases and J by 8 bases, with 16 bases between. The table lists this clonotype with a few counts. This sample also belongs to another study, concerning T cells of mothers and their children. As reported in that work: A few healthy Caucasian mothers, along with their six children, were the donors. Second-PCR amplification with M1S added sample barcodes and 2-4 random nucleotides.

What was sequenced was blood. This sequence originates from a boy between 10 and 17 years old in good health. The chain employs TRBV4-1 and TRBJ1-2; a possible D gene is TRBD1 (5 bases). CDR3 DNA sequence: TGCGCCAGCAGGGACCCGGGACGTGAGGGCTACACCTTC. Translated: CASRDPGREGYTF.